Listed here is a single T cell receptor (beta chain). What it binds is unknown. This sample's RNA came from whole unsorted tissue. The data originate from a study of tumor and adjacent non-tumor tissue in lung cancer. Overall study context: Patients comprised about a dozen adenocarcinoma, a couple of squamous cell carcinoma and 1 small cell lung cancer. On average, productive TCRbeta reads reached 4 million to 4.5 million per sample. The study, taken as a whole, reports: Top 100 clones took a larger repertoire share in normal lung.

TCRbeta libraries were built with three rounds of nested PCR, modified from ARM-PCR. Each CDR3 protein is one row after TCRdb ran MiXCR on the multiplex PCR reads. The repertoire holds fewer than 80,000 distinct CDR3 sequences, with around 70% as singletons. The germline V gene encodes CDR1 SGHRS and CDR2 YFSETQ. V lost 5 bases and J lost 1, with 9 bases in between. The CDR3 contains 13 residues. This TCR was sampled from a woman between 65 and 79 years old with non-small cell lung cancer. The V and J genes are TRBV5-1 and TRBJ1-1; the D is unclear. The sample was lung tumor tissue. CDR3 nucleotide sequence: TGCGCCAGCAGGCCCCTTTCGAACACTGAAGCTTTCTTT. It encodes CASRPLSNTEAFF.